The present T cell receptor (beta chain) was sequenced within a study of shared clonotypes between healthy human individuals. About this clone itself: What it binds is not known.

Findings of the study overall: In the sorted subsets, rarefaction showed sequencing was incomplete despite large depth. Represented genetic and exposure-history diversity was restricted by having few donors. Researchers found naive subsets generally carried larger estimated richness than memory subsets.

Method: immunoSEQ multiplex PCR; TCRdb's copy keeps in-frame clones and lacks some. Of roughly 640,000 clones listed, roughly 97% are singletons. Germline assignment: CDR1 LNHDA and CDR2 SQIVND (reference sequence). J was trimmed by 3 bases and V by 2 bases; bases with no gene match: 2. This CDR3 spans 15 amino acids. Sequenced material: naive CD4+ T cells sorted from blood. Subset: CD45RA+ positively selected. This rearrangement joins TRBV19 to TRBJ2-3; 10 bases are shared with TRBD2. This receptor was identified in a woman in her twenties or thirties in good health. CDR3 region: CASSIRAGGTDTQYF. CDR3 in DNA: TGTGCCAGTAGTATACGAGCGGGAGGGACAGATACGCAGTATTTT. Based on the CDR3 plus reference TRBV19 and TRBJ2-3, the full variable domain is DGGITQSPKYLFRKEGQNVTLSCEQNLNHDAMYWYRQDPGQGLRLIYYSQIVNDFQKGDIAEGYSVSREKKESFPLTVTSAQKNPTAFYLCASSIRAGGTDTQYFGPGTRLTVL.